Shown below are 27 T cell receptor beta chains from a single sample sequenced in a study of cytomegalovirus exposure and HLA in healthy donors. PCR primers comprised 60 Vbeta and 13 Jbeta primers. Clones were read by immunoSEQ multiplex PCR, and TCRdb kept only the in-frame ones, dropping some. The table lists 120,000 to 150,000 clones, 61% of them singletons. The sequencing input was PBMCs. Every receptor here comes from a male donor in good health and CMV-seronegative.

The chain carries TRBV7-2 and TRBJ2-1, with TRBD1 identical over 9 bases. The CDR3 is 15 residues long. V dropped 3 bases and J dropped 8; count of bases not matched to a gene: 8. Germline loops: CDR1 SGHTA, CDR2 FQGNSA. The CDR3 loop reads CASSFTGTGSYEQFF. The DNA of the CDR3 is TGTGCCAGCAGCTTTACCGGGACAGGGTCTTATGAGCAGTTCTTC.

The chain combines TRBV28 with TRBJ2-1; TRBD2 might be the D (7 bases). Germline V gene data show CDR1 as MDHEN and CDR2 as SYDVKM. The length of the CDR3 is 18 residues. V lost 2 bases and J 2 bases, leaving 19 bases between the germline ends. The CDR3 DNA reads TGTGCCAGCAGTTTACTAGCTCTGGGGGGGGCAACCTACAATGAGCAGTTCTTC. Its protein is CASSLLALGGATYNEQFF.

This chain connects TRBV7-2 to TRBJ1-5; possible D gene TRBD1, 6 bases. The CDR3 is 16 amino acids. V was trimmed by 4 bases and J by 6 bases, leaving 19 bases between them. Germline V gene data show CDR1 as SGHTA and CDR2 as FQGNSA. DNA of the CDR3: TGTGCCAGCAGCTCCGAGGGGACACCGTGGGGTCAGCCCCAGCATTTT. Translating it yields CASSSEGTPWGQPQHF. Using reference TRBV7-2 and TRBJ1-5 for the parts outside the CDR3, the full variable domain is GAGVSQSPSNKVTEKGKDVELRCDPISGHTALYWYRQSLGQGLEFLIYFQGNSAPDKSGLPSDRFSAERTGGSVSTLTIQRTQQEDSAVYLCASSSEGTPWGQPQHFGDGTRLSIL.

The chain combines TRBV5-8 with TRBJ2-7; D is ambiguous. V was pared by 0 bases and J by 0 bases, with 10 bases between. Germline V lookup: CDR1 SGHTS, CDR2 YDEGEE. The CDR3 covers 15 residues. CDR3 DNA: TGTGCCAGCAGCTTGGATTTACAGACCTCCTACGAGCAGTACTTC. Amino acid sequence: CASSLDLQTSYEQYF.

Here the CDR3 DNA reads TGTGCCATCAGTGACCGTAACCGTAGCAGCTCCTACAATGAGCAGTTCTTC. Protein: CAISDRNRSSSYNEQFF. The chain employs TRBV10-3 and TRBJ2-1; D is undetermined. V dropped 3 bases and J dropped 0 bases, with 15 bases sitting between them. Per the germline V gene, CDR1 is ENHRY and CDR2 is SYGVKD. The CDR3 has 17 residues.

The rearrangement links TRBV29-1 to TRBJ2-5; D gene uncertain. Looked up from germline, CDR1 is SQVTM and CDR2 is ANQGSEA. CDR3 length: 13 residues. Trimming pared 6 bases from V and 1 base from J, leaving 12 bases between. CDR3 coding DNA: TGCAGCGTCAATCTTTACACCCAAGAGACCCAGTACTTC. Protein product: CSVNLYTQETQYF.

The chain couples TRBV5-8 to TRBJ1-5; D not certain. Deletions cut 4 bases from V and 0 bases from J, with 2 bases between. This CDR3 spans 12 amino acids. Germline loops: CDR1 SGHTS, CDR2 YDEGEE. CDR3 nucleotides: TGTGCCAGCAGCCATAGCAATCAGCCCCAGCATTTT. As protein: CASSHSNQPQHF.

Points on this clone: This sample also contains other DNA sequences that code for the same CDR3. This chain uses TRBV9 with TRBJ1-4, with 7 bases aligning to TRBD1. Germline V gene lookup returns CDR1 SGDLS and CDR2 YYNGEE. With V trimmed by 0 bases and J by 2 bases, 4 bases remained unmatched. This CDR3 region has 16 residues. The CDR3 DNA follows: TGTGCCAGCAGCGTAGGAGGGGGCGAGACTAATGAAAAACTGTTTTTT. Its translation is CASSVGGGETNEKLFF.

This clone showed up just a few times. The V call is TRBV5-5, the J call TRBJ1-6, with 8 bases that match TRBD1. The germline gives CDR1 SGHKS, CDR2 YYEKEE (reference sequence). Trimming at V came to 2 bases and at J to 4 bases, leaving 8 bases not matched to a gene. The CDR3 runs 17 residues. CDR3 amino acids: CASSFRDRGTYNSPLHF. CDR3 coding DNA: TGTGCCAGCAGCTTTCGAGACAGGGGTACTTATAATTCACCCCTCCACTTT.

J is TRBJ1-1 and V is TRBV30; 7 nucleotides align to TRBD1. V was clipped by 1 base and J by 4 bases; unmatched bases: 3. The germline gives CDR1 GTSNPN, CDR2 SVGIG (reference sequence). The CDR3 covers 13 residues. The CDR3 DNA is TGTGCCTGGAGTGGGACAGGCGGCACTGAAGCTTTCTTT. Translated: CAWSGTGGTEAFF.

This chain joins TRBV28 and TRBJ2-3; 7 bases are a match to TRBD1. The germline CDR1 and CDR2 sequences are MDHEN and SYDVKM. V lost 4 bases to trimming and J lost 1 base; unmatched junction nucleotides: 8. The CDR3 spans 16 residues. CDR3 bases: TGTGCCAGCAGTTCCCCTTGGGACAGACGCACAGATACGCAGTATTTT. This encodes CASSSPWDRRTDTQYF.

CDR3 sequence: CASSLGLYSNQPQHF. The CDR3 DNA reads as TGTGCCAGCAGCTTGGGTCTCTATAGCAATCAGCCCCAGCATTTT. The chain is built from TRBV5-8 and TRBJ1-5; D unclear. The germline CDR1 and CDR2 sequences are SGHTS and YDEGEE. Trimming left V 0 bases short and J 0 bases short, with 7 bases between. The CDR3 has 15 residues.

The chain is built from TRBV7-3 and TRBJ2-5; TRBD2 agrees at 11 bases. The trim removed 0 bases at V and 4 bases at J, leaving 4 bases unmatched. CDR1 and CDR2 (germline): SGHTA, FQGTGA. CDR3 size: 16 residues. The CDR3 here is CASSLTVAGGPETQYF. The CDR3 bases are TGTGCCAGCAGCTTAACGGTAGCGGGGGGGCCAGAGACCCAGTACTTC. Full variable domain (outside the CDR3, taken from reference TRBV7-3 and TRBJ2-5): GAGVSQTPSNKVTEKGKYVELRCDPISGHTALYWYRQSLGQGPEFLIYFQGTGAADDSGLPNDRFFAVRPEGSVSTLKIQRTERGDSAVYLCASSLTVAGGPETQYFGPGTRLLVL.

The rearrangement joins TRBV11-2 to TRBJ2-7, with TRBD1 as a possible D gene (6 bases). Germline loops: CDR1 SGHAT, CDR2 FQNNGV. Between the trimmed V and J ends, which lost 4 bases and 0 bases, there was a span of 16 bases. This CDR3 comprises 16 residues. The CDR3 bases are TGTGCCAGCAGCTCGAAACAGGGATTCTACTCCTACGAGCAGTACTTC. Amino acid sequence: CASSSKQGFYSYEQYF.

This clone turned up a few times. This rearrangement joins TRBV6-5 to TRBJ2-2; 9 positions match TRBD1. Germline values: CDR1 MNHEY, CDR2 SVGAGI. The ends lost 6 bases at V and 3 bases at J; junction bases unmatched: 5. This CDR3 comprises 15 residues. CDR3 DNA: TGTGCCAGCAGCCGTACAGGGGGCGACACCGGGGAGCTGTTTTTT. This translates into CASSRTGGDTGELFF.

The chain recombines TRBV30 with TRBJ2-2; D possibly corresponds to TRBD2 (5 bases). V was clipped by 0 bases and J by 8 bases, with 10 bases between them. The CDR3 extends over 13 amino acids. The V gene's germline CDR1 is GTSNPN and CDR2 SVGIG (reference sequence). DNA for the CDR3: TGTGCCTGGAGTGTACTAGTTGGGGGGGAGCTGTTTTTT. Translating gives CAWSVLVGGELFF.

V and J are TRBV7-6 and TRBJ2-7, with TRBD1 matching 7 bases. V was clipped by 5 bases and J by 3 bases; unmatched bases: 7. CDR1 and CDR2 from the germline V gene are SGHVS and FNYEAQ. There are 14 residues in the CDR3. CDR3 in amino acids: CASSLRDRVYEQYF. In DNA, the CDR3 is TGTGCCAGCAGCCTACGGGACAGAGTCTACGAGCAGTACTTC.

The chain uses TRBV21-1 and TRBJ1-1; the table's D call, TRBD1, was not checked against the DNA. TRBV21-1 is labeled a pseudogene. The CDR3 sequence is 13 residues long. In DNA, the CDR3 is TGTGCCAGCAGCAAAGGGACAGGCACTGAAGCTTTCTTT. Translated: CASSKGTGTEAFF.

This clone was observed a handful of times. V gene TRBV5-1 combines with J gene TRBJ2-1; 8 nucleotides agree with TRBD2. The junction had 11 bases not matched to a gene; V was cut back by 0 bases and J by 9 bases. Germline V gives CDR1 SGHRS, CDR2 YFSETQ. This CDR3 has 16 amino acids. The CDR3 nucleotides read TGCGCCAGCAGCTTGGACGGACTAGCATCCCATAGTGAGCAGTTCTTC. Encoded protein: CASSLDGLASHSEQFF.

V gene TRBV7-8 combines with J gene TRBJ1-5, with D maybe TRBD1 (5 bases). The V gene lost 3 bases and the J gene lost 2 bases, with 11 bases spanning the gap. This CDR3 contains 15 residues. CDR1 and CDR2 from the germline V gene are SGHVS and FQNEAQ. The CDR3 DNA is TGTGCCAGCAGCTTCCTGTGGGGGGGCAATCAGCCCCAGCATTTT. This gives the protein CASSFLWGGNQPQHF. Variable domain in full (rest from reference TRBV7-8 and TRBJ1-5): GAGVSQSPRYKVAKRGQDVALRCDPISGHVSLFWYQQALGQGPEFLTYFQNEAQLDKSGLPSDRFFAERPEGSVSTLKIQRTQQEDSAVYLCASSFLWGGNQPQHFGDGTRLSIL.

The chain links TRBV14 to TRBJ1-4; 7 bases align to TRBD1. The CDR3 extends over 15 amino acids. V lost 4 bases to trimming and J lost 4 bases; unmatched junction nucleotides: 6. Germline lookup yields CDR1 SGHDN and CDR2 FVKESK. CDR3 sequence (DNA): TGTGCCAGCAGCCTTGGGACAGCTTATAATGAAAAACTGTTTTTT. Translation gives CASSLGTAYNEKLFF.

The chain uses TRBV5-6 and TRBJ1-2, with 9 nucleotides matching TRBD1. Germline CDR1 SGHDT, CDR2 YYEEEE. With V trimmed by 3 bases and J by 4 bases, 7 bases remained unmatched. The CDR3 is 15 residues long. The CDR3 region has the DNA TGTGCCAGCAGCTACCGGGACAGGGTGGTCTATGGCTACACCTTC. This translates into CASSYRDRVVYGYTF.

This clone was observed a few times. The rearrangement uses TRBV7-2 and TRBJ2-7; 16 positions agree with TRBD2. Germline lookup yields CDR1 SGHTA and CDR2 FQGNSA. With V trimmed by 3 bases and J by 4 bases, 6 bases remained unmatched. There are 17 residues in the CDR3. CDR3 loop: CASSFGTSGGARYEQYF. CDR3 DNA sequence: TGTGCCAGCAGCTTCGGGACTAGCGGGGGGGCCAGGTACGAGCAGTACTTC.

The genes are TRBV2 and TRBJ1-1, with D perhaps matching TRBD1 (6 bases). This CDR3 contains 14 residues. Germline V gene lookup returns CDR1 SNHLY and CDR2 FYNNEI. Trimming took off 6 bases at V and 0 bases at J, with 11 bases between the two ends. CDR3 nucleotide sequence: TGTGCCAGCAGCTGGACAGTCATGAACACTGAAGCTTTCTTT. Translating it yields CASSWTVMNTEAFF.

The rearrangement links TRBV7-9 to TRBJ2-1; perhaps TRBD1 as D (5 bases). Trimming stripped 5 bases from V and 6 bases from J, with 11 bases between. CDR1 and CDR2 from the germline V gene are SEHNR and FQNEAQ (reference sequence). CDR3 size: 13 residues. As DNA, the CDR3 is TGTGCCAGCAGCCAGGACATATCCAATGAGCAGTTCTTC. This encodes CASSQDISNEQFF.

The chain has TRBV19 and TRBJ1-1, with TRBD1 identical over 7 bases. In germline, CDR1 is LNHDA, CDR2 SQIVND (reference sequence). V trimming: 5 bases; J trimming: 1 base; junction bases outside the gene matches: 7. The CDR3 loop spans 15 amino acids. As DNA, the CDR3 is TGTGCCAGTAGTTTTCCCGGGACAGCGAACACTGAAGCTTTCTTT. Its translation: CASSFPGTANTEAFF.

A few counts support this clone. The chain joins TRBV6-6 to TRBJ1-2; D may be TRBD1 (6 bases). Germline CDR1 and CDR2: MNHNY and SVGAGI (reference sequence). Between the trimmed V and J ends, which lost 2 bases and 5 bases, there was a span of 15 bases. The CDR3 loop spans 15 amino acids. CDR3 DNA: TGTGCCAGCAGTTACACCGGTCAGAGGGGGTATGGCTACACCTTC. It codes for CASSYTGQRGYGYTF.